What follows is one TCR beta chain and its context. The clone's antigen remains unknown. Base qualities are not recorded, but no much larger clone differs from it by a single base. V has 5 bases trimmed and J has 9 bases trimmed; junction bases matching no gene number 19. The germline V gene (reference sequence) provides CDR1 LNHDA and CDR2 SQIVND. The CDR3 has 17 amino acids, counting the end cysteine and phenylalanine. Solely the CDR3 DNA is kept, with 51 bases framed from the first base. Patients with autoimmune disease history or receiving systemic immunosuppression were excluded from the trial. Peripheral blood for TCR sequencing was collected from all dose cohorts at baseline, on cycle 4 day 1, and on cycle 7 day 1. The samples were drawn from a first-in-human, open-label, multicenter phase I dose-escalation trial of ivuxolimab. Adults with locally advanced or metastatic head and neck squamous cell, hepatocellular, melanoma or renal cell carcinoma were enrolled in the trial. Before TCR sequencing, CD4+ T cells and CD8+ T cells from peripheral blood were sorted into separate populations.

This sample is drawn from a study of OX40 agonist ivuxolimab in advanced cancers. Turning to the overall study: Ivuxolimab was a fully human IgG2 agonistic monoclonal antibody targeting the costimulatory receptor OX40 (CD134). Intravenous ivuxolimab was administered to patients every 2 weeks at six dose levels: 0.01, 0.1, 0.3, 1.5, 3 and 10 mg/kg. Patients were allowed to have had prior anti-PD-1, anti-PD-L1 or anti-CTLA-4 therapy, and around 40% of the dose-escalation patients had previously received checkpoint inhibitors. The point of sequencing TCRbeta in the periphery was to test whether ivuxolimab changed TCR sequence diversity and drove clonal T-cell expansion. Of the 50 or so patients in dose escalation, about 19 had hepatocellular carcinoma, some 15 had melanoma, 9 had renal cell carcinoma and 9 had head and neck cancer. The monotherapy dose-escalation portion (N ≈ 52 patients) of the phase I ivuxolimab trial is reported in the paper. Partial responses occurred in three dose-escalation patients, of whom one had hepatocellular carcinoma and two had cutaneous melanoma. The dose-escalation cohort was about 83% male with a mean age of approximately 60 years, ranging from roughly 23 to 85. Study-wide conclusions, independent of this receptor: At doses from 0.1 to 3.0 mg/kg, clonal expansion was seen in both CD4+ and CD8+ blood T cells between baseline and week 6. Low levels of normalized T-cell clonal expansion were also shown by some nonresponding patients. After ivuxolimab, more expanded clones were found on average in CD8+ T cells than in CD4+ T cells. In partial responders in the 0.1-3.0 mg/kg groups, normalized peripheral clonal expansion was found to be among the lowest, especially among CD8+ T cells. The antigen specificity of the clonally expanded peripheral T cells was not determined.

Genomic DNA was extracted from sorted cells for sequencing of the TCRbeta CDR3 region. The immunoSEQ Assay was used to sequence the TCRbeta CDR3 regions. TCRdb holds this immuneACCESS table with in-frame rearrangements only. Some clones are missing; in checked studies, unresolved V genes explain under half, and the rest has no known cause. This sample holds 6,000 to 6,500 clones; over 70% were observed only once. The ten top clones hold 20% to 25% of the sample. The receptor's source is an adult with an advanced solid tumor such as melanoma, head and neck, liver or kidney cancer. The rearrangement joined TRBV19 to TRBJ2-3; 8 of the junction bases match TRBD2. Source: CD4+ or CD8+ T cells sorted from blood, taken in a trial of the OX40 agonist ivuxolimab. The encoded CDR3 is CASSSILAGNEIGTQYF. The DNA reads TGTGCCAGTAGTTCGATCCTAGCGGGTAATGAGATCGGGACGCAGTATTTT.